The count of the clone carrying this TCR beta chain is one. The antigen remains unidentified. These data originate in a study of neoadjuvant nivolumab and ipilimumab in lung cancer. This CDR3 has 16 amino acids. Germline assignment: CDR1 LNHNV and CDR2 YYDKDF (reference sequence). V lost 0 bases to trimming and J lost 6 bases; unmatched junction nucleotides: 11. Study-wide results and limits: Only two of four nivolumab-treated tumors gained richness and clonality by surgery. Only a single major-pathologic-response sample was available for clonality analysis. Only a small number of samples underwent TCR sequencing. Resected-tumor TCR richness correlated positively with pretherapy blood richness.

TCRdb's copy holds only in-frame clones and misses some; the assay was immunoSEQ multiplex PCR. The sample records roughly 20,000 clones, 85% to 90% being singletons. The chain links TRBV15 to TRBJ2-7; 7 nucleotides agree with TRBD2. The source is an adult with non-small cell lung cancer. The sample consisted of peripheral blood, taken before neoadjuvant nivolumab, alone or with ipilimumab. The DNA of the CDR3 is TGTGCCACCAGCAGAGATGCGGCGGGAGAATTGTCCGAGCAGTACTTC. Amino acids: CATSRDAAGELSEQYF.